The 17 T cell receptor beta chains below come from one sample, sequenced in a study of identical twins. From the 5' RACE reads, TCRdb called clonotypes with MiXCR, one entry per CDR3 protein. The table lists over 600,000 distinct CDR3 sequences, approximately 21% of them singletons. The data also belong to a second study, concerning T cells expressing NK-cell markers.

The source material was PBMCs. Receptors were obtained from a woman aged 18-29 years in good health.

This clonotype was counted at least ten times. The genes are TRBV20-1 and TRBJ1-4; possible D gene TRBD1, 5 bases. Looked up from germline, CDR1 is DFQATT and CDR2 is SNEGSKA (reference sequence). The CDR3 runs to 14 residues. Trimming removed 0 bases from V and 8 bases from J, with 13 bases in between. The CDR3 reads CSARDGAGREKLFF. CDR3 DNA sequence: TGCAGTGCTAGAGATGGGGCAGGACGAGAAAAACTGTTTTTT.

The rearrangement uses TRBV12-3 or TRBV12-4 and TRBJ1-2; perhaps TRBD1 as D (5 bases). Trimming pared 7 bases from V and 5 bases from J, leaving 11 bases between. The CDR3 length is 12 residues. The DNA for the CDR3 is TGTGCCAGCACCAAAGGGGTGTATGGCTACACCTTC. Its translation is CASTKGVYGYTF.

In nucleotides, the CDR3 is TGTGCCAGCTCACCTCAGGGGCCCACCTACGAGCAGTACTTC. Translating it yields CASSPQGPTYEQYF. J is TRBJ2-7 and V is TRBV18, with D tentatively TRBD1 (6 bases). The CDR3 contains 14 residues. Germline V gives CDR1 KGHSH, CDR2 LQKENI. V shed 3 bases and J shed 2 bases, with 11 bases lying between them.

The chain carries TRBV7-2 and TRBJ2-7; TRBD2 aligns across 7 bases. The CDR3 is 15 residues long. In germline, CDR1 is SGHTA, CDR2 FQGNSA. The trim removed 2 bases at V and 3 bases at J, leaving 7 bases unmatched. The CDR3 here is CASSLKGGENYEQYF. DNA for the CDR3: TGTGCCAGCAGCTTAAAGGGAGGGGAGAACTACGAGCAGTACTTC.

This clonotype has more than one count but fewer than ten. The chain links TRBV15 to TRBJ1-4; tentative D call: TRBD1 (6 bases). This CDR3 region has 14 residues. Trimming left V 0 bases short and J 8 bases short, with 10 bases between. Per the germline V gene, CDR1 is LNHNV and CDR2 is YYDKDF (reference sequence). This chain's CDR3 is CATSRDRGREKLFF. CDR3 coding DNA: TGTGCCACCAGCAGAGACAGGGGACGAGAAAAACTGTTTTTT. Using reference TRBV15 and TRBJ1-4 for the parts outside the CDR3, the full variable domain is DAMVIQNPRYQVTQFGKPVTLSCSQTLNHNVMYWYQQKSSQAPKLLFHYYDKDFNNEADTPDNFQSRRPNTSFCFLDIRSPGLGDTAMYLCATSRDRGREKLFFGSGTQLSVL.

This chain links TRBV7-2 with TRBJ2-3, with TRBD2 matching over 7 bases. CDR1 is SGHTA and CDR2 is FQGNSA in the germline V gene. CDR3 length equals 15 residues. V dropped 5 bases and J dropped 2; count of bases not matched to a gene: 7. The CDR3 DNA is TGTGCCAGCAGCCTAAAAGCGGGACTCACAGATACGCAGTATTTT. Amino acids: CASSLKAGLTDTQYF.

V usage is TRBV6-2 or TRBV6-3 and J usage is TRBJ2-1; 16 bases are shared with TRBD2. CDR1 MNHEY and CDR2 SVGEGT come from the germline V gene. The CDR3 contains 17 residues. Losses at the gene ends were 8 bases for V and 4 bases for J; bases not matched to a gene: 8. CDR3 nucleotides: TGTGCCAGCTTGGGACTAGCGGGAGGGGAAGGGTACAATGAGCAGTTCTTC. This codes for CASLGLAGGEGYNEQFF.

This clonotype was counted between two and nine times. The V gene is TRBV5-1, the J gene TRBJ2-5; D perhaps matches TRBD1 (5 bases). Germline lookup yields CDR1 SGHRS and CDR2 YFSETQ. V was clipped by 4 bases and J by 5 bases, with 18 bases between them. There are 15 residues in the CDR3. The CDR3, as DNA: TGCGCCAGCAGCGGCGAAGGACACATAGGGGAGACCCAGTACTTC. Protein: CASSGEGHIGETQYF. Looking up the rest from reference TRBV5-1 and TRBJ2-5 gives the full variable domain: KAGVTQTPRYLIKTRGQQVTLSCSPISGHRSVSWYQQTPGQGLQFLFEYFSETQRNKGNFPGRFSGRQFSNSRSEMNVSTLELGDSALYLCASSGEGHIGETQYFGPGTRLLVL.

In this sample, this clonotype turned up a few times. V gene TRBV6-1 combines with J gene TRBJ2-5, with 7 positions matching TRBD2. Germline loops: CDR1 MNHNS, CDR2 SASEGT. The CDR3 sequence is 15 residues long. Unmatched junction bases numbered 11, after V lost 2 bases and J lost 8 bases. The CDR3 region is CASSENLVSGDTQYF. In DNA, the CDR3 is TGTGCCAGCAGTGAAAACCTGGTCAGCGGGGATACCCAGTACTTC.

J is TRBJ2-1 and V is TRBV5-1; D is ambiguous. This CDR3 contains 14 residues. Deletions cut 7 bases from V and 8 bases from J, with 19 bases between. CDR1 is SGHRS, CDR2 YFSETQ, per germline. The CDR3 loop is CASSRTPESDEQFF. The CDR3, as DNA: TGCGCCAGCTCAAGAACCCCAGAGAGTGATGAGCAGTTCTTC.

This clonotype was counted a few times. The rearrangement joins TRBV18 to TRBJ2-5; possible D gene TRBD1, 6 bases. The CDR3 covers 15 residues. Trimming took 3 bases from V and 3 from J, leaving 14 bases between them. Germline V gene lookup returns CDR1 KGHSH and CDR2 LQKENI. CDR3 protein: CASSPNSGGKETQYF. The CDR3 DNA is TGTGCCAGCTCACCGAACTCTGGGGGCAAAGAGACCCAGTACTTC. The full variable domain, with the rest looked up from reference TRBV18 and TRBJ2-5, is NAGVMQNPRHLVRRRGQEARLRCSPMKGHSHVYWYRQLPEEGLKFMVYLQKENIIDESGMPKERFSAEFPKEGPSILRIQQVVRGDSAAYFCASSPNSGGKETQYFGPGTRLLVL.

The chain recombines TRBV5-1 with TRBJ2-2; D is unclear. This CDR3 region has 13 residues. CDR1 is SGHRS, CDR2 YFSETQ, per germline. V was cut by 10 bases and J by 1 base, with 11 bases left in between. The CDR3 is CASNSGNTGELFF. In DNA, the CDR3 is TGCGCCTCAAATTCAGGGAACACCGGGGAGCTGTTTTTT.

This chain uses TRBV12-5 with TRBJ2-2; 9 bases agree with TRBD1. V was pared by 5 bases and J by 5 bases, with 6 bases of the junction left unmatched. Germline CDR1 and CDR2: LGHNT and FRNRAP. The CDR3 is made up of 15 amino acids. As DNA, the CDR3 is TGTGCTAGTGGTCTAGGACAGGGGAGAACCGGGGAGCTGTTTTTT. Translation: CASGLGQGRTGELFF. Variable domain in full (rest from reference TRBV12-5 and TRBJ2-2): DARVTQTPRHKVTEMGQEVTMRCQPILGHNTVFWYRQTMMQGLELLAYFRNRAPLDDSGMPKDRFSAEMPDATLATLKIQPSEPRDSAVYFCASGLGQGRTGELFFGEGSRLTVL.

The chain links TRBV7-2 to TRBJ2-7; possible D gene TRBD2, 5 bases. Trimming removed 0 bases from V and 3 bases from J, with 12 bases in between. This CDR3 comprises 15 residues. The germline V gene has CDR1 SGHTA and CDR2 FQGNSA. CDR3 residues: CASSLASGLYYEQYF. CDR3 coding DNA: TGTGCCAGCAGCTTAGCGAGCGGCCTATACTACGAGCAGTACTTC.

The sample holds a few counts of this clonotype. The CDR3 DNA sequence: TGTGCCAGCCTATCGACAGGGGGCTTCTACGAGCAGTACTTC. It specifies CASLSTGGFYEQYF. This chain links TRBV12-3 or TRBV12-4 with TRBJ2-7, with TRBD1 matching over 10 bases. V lost 8 bases to trimming and J lost 3 bases; unmatched junction nucleotides: 7. There are 14 residues in the CDR3.

The rearrangement uses TRBV2 and TRBJ2-3; possibly TRBD1 for D (5 bases). V was trimmed by 4 bases and J by 5 bases, leaving 13 bases between them. The CDR3 is made up of 14 amino acids. The V gene's germline CDR1 is SNHLY and CDR2 FYNNEI. CDR3 loop: CASSAHYRGDTQYF. Written as DNA, the CDR3 is TGTGCCAGCAGTGCCCATTATAGGGGAGATACGCAGTATTTT. Together with reference TRBV2 and TRBJ2-3, the CDR3 gives the full variable domain: EPEVTQTPSHQVTQMGQEVILRCVPISNHLYFYWYRQILGQKVEFLVSFYNNEISEKSEIFDDQFSVERPDGSNFTLKIRSTKLEDSAMYFCASSAHYRGDTQYFGPGTRLTVL.

This clonotype has a count of ten or more. The chain carries TRBV6-2 or TRBV6-3 and TRBJ1-6; 8 nucleotides align to TRBD1. After removal of 6 bases from V and 5 bases from J, the junction contained 6 bases not matched to a gene. The CDR3 runs to 15 residues. CDR1 is MNHEY, CDR2 SVGEGT, per germline. The CDR3 region is CASRDRESDNSPLHF. The DNA of the CDR3 is TGTGCCAGCAGGGACAGGGAATCGGATAATTCACCCCTCCACTTT.